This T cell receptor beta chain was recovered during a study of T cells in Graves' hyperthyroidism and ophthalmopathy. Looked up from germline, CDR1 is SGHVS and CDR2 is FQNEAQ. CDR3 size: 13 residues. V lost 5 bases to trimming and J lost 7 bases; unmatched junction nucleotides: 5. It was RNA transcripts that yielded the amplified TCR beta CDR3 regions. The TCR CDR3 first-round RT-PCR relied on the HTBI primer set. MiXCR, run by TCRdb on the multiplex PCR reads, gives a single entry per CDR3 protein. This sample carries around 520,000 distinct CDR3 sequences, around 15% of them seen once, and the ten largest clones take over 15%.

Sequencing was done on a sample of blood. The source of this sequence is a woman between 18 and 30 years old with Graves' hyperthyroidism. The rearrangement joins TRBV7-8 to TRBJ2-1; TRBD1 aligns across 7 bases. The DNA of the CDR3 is TGTGCCAGCAGCATGACAGGGATAAATGAGCAGTTCTTC. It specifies CASSMTGINEQFF.